One and the same sample provided the 5 T cell receptor beta chains below, sequenced in a study of cytotoxic CD8 clonotypes in ibrutinib-treated CLL. Sequenced by immunoSEQ multiplex PCR; TCRdb stores in-frame clones only, minus some. The top ten hold under 35% of the sample, which has some 150,000 clones, 70% to 80% seen once. This specimen was PBMCs, taken after 12 months of ibrutinib treatment. All receptors derive from a human donor with chronic lymphocytic leukemia.

This chain links TRBV4-1 with TRBJ1-5, with 9 bases lining up with TRBD1. The CDR3 runs to 15 residues. The J segment lost 6 bases and the V segment lost 4 bases, leaving 7 bases of the junction unmatched. From germline, CDR1 is MGHRA and CDR2 YSYEKL. The DNA for the CDR3 is TGCGCCAGCAGCCCCGGACAGGGGATATTTCAGCCCCAGCATTTT. The encoded protein is CASSPGQGIFQPQHF.

The rearrangement links TRBV7-8 to TRBJ1-4, with 7 nucleotides matching TRBD1. Germline lookup yields CDR1 SGHVS and CDR2 FQNEAQ. The CDR3 runs to 16 residues. Losses at the gene ends were 0 bases for V and 5 bases for J; bases not matched to a gene: 6. The CDR3 DNA is TGTGCCAGCAGCTTAGCGTTGGCGACAGGGAATGAAAAACTGTTTTTT. Protein: CASSLALATGNEKLFF.

The chain combines TRBV5-1 with TRBJ2-3, with a possible D match to TRBD2 (5 bases). CDR3 length equals 17 residues. Germline CDR1 SGHRS, CDR2 YFSETQ. V shed 4 bases and J shed 0 bases, with 18 bases lying between them. The DNA of the CDR3 is TGCGCCAGCAGCAGTGTACCCGGGAAGACTAGCACAGATACGCAGTATTTT. Its protein product is CASSSVPGKTSTDTQYF.

The sample holds a few counts of this clone. This chain connects TRBV19 to TRBJ2-7; D is ambiguous. Germline lookup yields CDR1 LNHDA and CDR2 SQIVND (reference sequence). Trimming took 8 bases from V and 0 from J, leaving 5 bases between them. The CDR3 spans 11 residues. The DNA for the CDR3 is TGTGCCAGTGGATACTCCTACGAGCAGTACTTC. This gives the protein CASGYSYEQYF. Combining the CDR3 with reference TRBV19 and TRBJ2-7 gives the whole variable domain DGGITQSPKYLFRKEGQNVTLSCEQNLNHDAMYWYRQDPGQGLRLIYYSQIVNDFQKGDIAEGYSVSREKKESFPLTVTSAQKNPTAFYLCASGYSYEQYFGPGTRLTVT.

The chain combines TRBV29-1 with TRBJ2-3; D call uncertain. The CDR3 is 10 residues long. Germline loops: CDR1 SQVTM, CDR2 ANQGSEA. V was clipped by 2 bases and J by 14 bases, with 11 bases between them. CDR3 loop: CSVEQDPSYF. CDR3 coding DNA: TGCAGCGTTGAACAGGACCCGTCGTATTTT.